The rows below give T cell receptor beta chains drawn from one sample of a study of CD8+CD57+ T cells in acquired aplastic anemia. MiXCR, applied by TCRdb to the reads, yields one record per CDR3 protein. The sample has about 150,000 distinct CDR3 sequences, approximately 52% seen once. The sequencing sample was made of sorted CD4+, CD8+, or CD8+CD57+ T cells (not recorded which) from PBMCs. Receptors were obtained from a human donor with aplastic anemia. Both conserved end residues are part of each CDR3. The D gene is left open where the match is weak. Size tells how often a clone was seen (once, few, many) or the class of an expanded clone, and some rows leave it out.

D gene	V gene	clone size	J gene	CDR3 protein	CDR3 DNA
NA	TRBV7-4	NA	TRBJ1-6	CASSQAGDSPLHF	TGCGCCAGCAGCCAAGCTGGGGATTCACCCCTCCACTTT
NA	TRBV2	NA	TRBJ1-3	CASSETGSGNTIYF	TGTGCCAGCAGTGAGACAGGCTCTGGAAACACCATATATTTT
TRBD2	TRBV14	many	TRBJ2-3	CASSQPWEGNTDTQYF	TGTGCCAGCAGCCAACCCTGGGAGGGAAACACAGATACGCAGTATTTT
NA	TRBV19	NA	TRBJ1-4	CASSIPWEEELFF	TGCGCCAGTAGTATTCCATGGGAGGAAGAACTGTTTTTT
NA	TRBV2	many	TRBJ2-1	CASRHGRGYEQFF	TGTGCCAGCAGACATGGTCGGGGGTATGAGCAGTTCTTC
NA	TRBV24-1	NA	TRBJ1-1	CASSAMLNTEAFF	TGTGCCAGCAGTGCCATGCTGAACACTGAAGCTTTCTTT
TRBD2	TRBV10-3	few	TRBJ2-3	CAITGLAGGGTQYF	TGTGCCATCACCGGACTAGCGGGAGGGGGTACGCAGTATTTT
TRBD1	TRBV19	NA	TRBJ1-5	CASSIGDRGYQPQHF	TGTGCCAGTAGTATAGGTGACAGGGGCTATCAGCCCCAGCATTTT
NA	TRBV29-1	NA	TRBJ2-1	CSVDPRAYNEQFF	TGCAGCGTCGACCCTCGAGCTTACAATGAGCAGTTCTTC
NA	TRBV11-2	many	TRBJ1-6	CASSLPGAHNSPLHF	TGTGCCAGCAGCCTCCCCGGGGCCCATAATTCACCCCTCCACTTT